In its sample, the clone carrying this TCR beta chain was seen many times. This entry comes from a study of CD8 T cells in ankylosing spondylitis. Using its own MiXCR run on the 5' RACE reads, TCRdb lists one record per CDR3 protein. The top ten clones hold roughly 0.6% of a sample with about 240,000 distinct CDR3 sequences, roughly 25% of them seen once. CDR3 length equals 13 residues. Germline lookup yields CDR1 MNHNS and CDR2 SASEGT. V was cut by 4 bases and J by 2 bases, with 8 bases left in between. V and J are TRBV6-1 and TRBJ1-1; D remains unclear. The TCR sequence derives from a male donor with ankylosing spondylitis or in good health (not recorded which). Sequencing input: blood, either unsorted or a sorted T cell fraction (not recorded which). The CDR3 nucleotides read TGTGCCAGCAGTGCAACCTTAAACACTGAAGCTTTCTTT. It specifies CASSATLNTEAFF.